Below are 21 T cell receptor beta chains sequenced from a single sample in a study of Tregs in tolerant kidney transplant recipients. The table came from immunoSEQ multiplex PCR; TCRdb's copy has only in-frame clones and leaves some out. The table lists some 90,000 clones, 85% to 95% of them singletons. Sequencing used CD8+ T cells from blood. The receptors derive from a human donor in good health.

The J gene is TRBJ2-1, the V gene TRBV18; perhaps TRBD2 as D (5 bases). This CDR3 is 15 amino acids long. V lost 0 bases and J 6 bases, leaving 12 bases between the germline ends. The germline CDR1 and CDR2 sequences are KGHSH and LQKENI. DNA for the CDR3: TGTGCCAGCTCACCACCGGAGAGGGTAGGCAATGAGCAGTTCTTC. It specifies CASSPPERVGNEQFF.

The chain has TRBV6-6 and TRBJ2-1, with 7 bases aligning to TRBD1. CDR3 size: 13 residues. In germline, CDR1 is MNHNY, CDR2 SVGAGI (reference sequence). V gave up 6 bases and J gave up 6 bases; unmatched junction bases: 5. CDR3 nucleotides: TGTGCCAGCAGCCTTGGGACAGTCAATGAGCAGTTCTTC. It yields the protein CASSLGTVNEQFF.

This clone was observed once. The chain carries TRBV19 and TRBJ2-7; D call uncertain. V was cut by 6 bases and J by 1 base, with 10 bases left in between. The CDR3 sequence is 13 residues long. Germline CDR1 is LNHDA and CDR2 is SQIVND (reference sequence). CDR3 coding DNA: TGTGCCAGTAGCGTATCCGCGTCCTACGAGCAGTACTTC. Translating gives CASSVSASYEQYF.

The gene calls are TRBV7-8 and TRBJ2-1; 8 nucleotides agree with TRBD1. Germline values: CDR1 SGHVS, CDR2 FQNEAQ. The CDR3 is 13 residues long. The J segment lost 7 bases and the V segment lost 4 bases, leaving 3 bases of the junction unmatched. Written as DNA, the CDR3 is TGTGCCAGCAGCTGGACAGGGAGGAATGAGCAGTTCTTC. It codes for CASSWTGRNEQFF.

This clone was found once. CDR3 in DNA: TGTGCCAGCAGCTTATTCCCGGGGTCGATTCACTCTGGGGCCAACGTCCTGACTTTC. Residues: CASSLFPGSIHSGANVLTF. V and J are TRBV7-6 and TRBJ2-6; tentative D call: TRBD2 (5 bases). V shed 2 bases and J shed 0 bases, with 17 bases lying between them. Germline CDR1 reads SGHVS; CDR2 reads FNYEAQ. This CDR3 region has 19 residues.

The CDR3 sequence: CASSFLGRDFKATQYF. The CDR3 coding sequence is TGTGCCAGCAGCTTTCTTGGACGGGACTTTAAGGCAACCCAGTACTTC. The chain recombines TRBV7-9 with TRBJ2-5; D is perhaps TRBD2 (6 bases). V gave up 3 bases and J gave up 8 bases, with 22 bases separating them. Germline V gives CDR1 SEHNR, CDR2 FQNEAQ (reference sequence). The CDR3 consists of 16 residues.

The genes are TRBV19 and TRBJ2-7; 8 nucleotides agree with TRBD2. Trimming cost V 2 bases and J 3 bases; bases outside gene matches: 6. The CDR3 has 15 amino acids. Germline CDR1 is LNHDA and CDR2 is SQIVND (reference sequence). The CDR3 reads CASSIIGGGVYEQYF. For the CDR3, the DNA is TGTGCCAGTAGTATAATCGGGGGGGGCGTCTACGAGCAGTACTTC.

The chain recombines TRBV27 with TRBJ2-3; the D call may be TRBD1 or TRBD2 (5 bases each). This CDR3 has 15 amino acids. V was shortened by 5 bases and J by 1 base, with 13 bases between the two germline ends. The germline CDR1 and CDR2 sequences are MNHEY and SMNVEV (reference sequence). CDR3 sequence: CASSTRDGGTDTQYF. The CDR3 nucleotides read TGTGCCAGCAGTACCCGGGACGGCGGCACAGATACGCAGTATTTT.

This clone showed up just once. This chain links TRBV7-2 with TRBJ2-1, with TRBD1 matching 7 bases. CDR1 and CDR2 from the germline V gene are SGHTA and FQGNSA. Losses at the gene ends were 5 bases for V and 9 bases for J; bases not matched to a gene: 4. The CDR3 has 12 amino acids. CDR3 sequence reads: CASSPQGSEQFF. In DNA, the CDR3 is TGTGCCAGCAGCCCACAGGGGAGTGAGCAGTTCTTC.

The chain combines TRBV29-1 with TRBJ1-1; 7 positions match TRBD1. Germline trimming cut 6 bases from V and 8 bases from J; bases unmatched to any gene: 15. The CDR3 has 14 amino acids. In germline, CDR1 is SQVTM, CDR2 ANQGSEA. The CDR3 reads CSVLLTRTGPEAFF. CDR3 in DNA: TGCAGCGTCCTACTCACCCGGACAGGACCAGAAGCTTTCTTT.

The genes are TRBV30 and TRBJ1-3; possible D gene TRBD1, 5 bases. CDR3 length equals 13 residues. Per germline, CDR1 GTSNPN and CDR2 SVGIG (reference sequence). V lost 5 bases, J lost 3 bases, and 11 bases lay in between. CDR3 sequence reads: CAWEAGHGNTIYF. The DNA of the CDR3 is TGTGCCTGGGAAGCAGGGCATGGAAACACCATATATTTT.

With respect to this clone: Distinct nucleotide sequences in the sample also encode this CDR3. The V and J genes are TRBV27 and TRBJ2-1; unclear D gene. Trimming removed 2 bases from V and 0 bases from J, with 2 bases in between. The CDR3 contains 13 residues. Per germline, CDR1 MNHEY and CDR2 SMNVEV (reference sequence). CDR3 sequence (DNA): TGTGCCAGCAGTTTAAGCTCCTACAATGAGCAGTTCTTC. Translation gives CASSLSSYNEQFF.

The rearrangement links TRBV11-3 to TRBJ2-5; 7 nucleotides agree with TRBD2. J was trimmed by 5 bases and V by 5 bases; bases with no gene match: 5. Germline V gene data show CDR1 as SGHNT and CDR2 as YENEEA. The CDR3 has 13 amino acids. CDR3 in amino acids: CASSLGGGETQYF. The CDR3 bases are TGTGCCAGCAGCCTTGGGGGAGGGGAGACCCAGTACTTC.

This CDR3 is CASSVARDGANYGYTF. The CDR3 DNA is TGTGCCAGCAGCGTAGCTAGGGATGGAGCCAACTATGGCTACACCTTC. V usage is TRBV9 and J usage is TRBJ1-2; D is unclear. V gave up 0 bases and J gave up 2 bases, with 14 bases separating them. The V gene's germline CDR1 is SGDLS and CDR2 YYNGEE. CDR3 length: 16 amino acids.

The chain uses TRBV6-6 and TRBJ1-5, with D perhaps TRBD1 (5 bases). With 2 bases removed from V and 0 bases from J, the gap between germline ends came to 11 bases. There are 16 residues in the CDR3. The germline V gene encodes CDR1 MNHNY and CDR2 SVGAGI (reference sequence). The CDR3 coding sequence is TGTGCCAGCAGTTACCTTGACAGTTATAGCAATCAGCCCCAGCATTTT. It translates to CASSYLDSYSNQPQHF.

The chain links TRBV5-1 to TRBJ2-1, with no clear D. V was cut by 3 bases and J by 5 bases, with 6 bases left in between. Germline CDR1 is SGHRS and CDR2 is YFSETQ. There are 12 residues in the CDR3. The CDR3, as DNA: TGCGCCAGCAGCTCCAAGCACAATGAGCAGTTCTTC. This encodes CASSSKHNEQFF. Full variable domain (remainder filled in from reference TRBV5-1 and TRBJ2-1): KAGVTQTPRYLIKTRGQQVTLSCSPISGHRSVSWYQQTPGQGLQFLFEYFSETQRNKGNFPGRFSGRQFSNSRSEMNVSTLELGDSALYLCASSSKHNEQFFGPGTRLTVL.

The J gene is TRBJ2-7, the V gene TRBV13, with 12 nucleotides matching TRBD2. The germline V gene encodes CDR1 PRHDT and CDR2 FYEKMQ (reference sequence). The trim removed 3 bases at V and 1 base at J, leaving 1 base unmatched. The CDR3 runs to 15 residues. This chain's CDR3 is CASSFLAGGSYEQYF. CDR3 DNA: TGTGCCAGCAGCTTTCTAGCGGGAGGGTCCTACGAGCAGTACTTC.

V usage is TRBV5-4 and J usage is TRBJ1-1; D is unresolved. V dropped 6 bases and J dropped 9 bases, with 12 bases sitting between them. Germline V lookup: CDR1 SGHNT, CDR2 YYREEE (reference sequence). The CDR3 runs 11 residues. The CDR3 reads CASIVGTQAFF. The CDR3 coding sequence is TGTGCCAGCATTGTGGGAACTCAAGCTTTCTTT.

This clone was counted once. The chain combines TRBV5-4 with TRBJ2-5; 7 bases are a match to TRBD1. Germline V gene data show CDR1 as SGHNT and CDR2 as YYREEE (reference sequence). CDR3 length: 16 residues. The trim removed 2 bases at V and 2 bases at J, leaving 9 bases unmatched. The CDR3 loop is CASSLRNRGIQETQYF. CDR3 sequence (DNA): TGTGCCAGCAGCTTAAGAAACAGGGGTATTCAAGAGACCCAGTACTTC.

The V gene is TRBV6-5, the J gene TRBJ2-7; D may be TRBD1 (5 bases). Germline values: CDR1 MNHEY, CDR2 SVGAGI. CDR3 length equals 13 residues. V gave up 0 bases and J gave up 3 bases, with 6 bases separating them. CDR3 amino acids: CASSYSDSYEQYF. CDR3 in DNA: TGTGCCAGCAGTTACTCTGACAGCTACGAGCAGTACTTC.

This clone came up once. The chain recombines TRBV5-4 with TRBJ2-1; TRBD2 matches 7 bases. This CDR3 spans 18 amino acids. With 0 bases clipped from V and 6 bases from J, the junction kept 15 bases outside the gene matches. CDR1 and CDR2 from the germline V gene are SGHNT and YYREEE (reference sequence). CDR3 nucleotide sequence: TGTGCCAGCAGCTTGGGCTCCGAGGCGGGAGAACTTGGCAATGAGCAGTTCTTC. Translating it yields CASSLGSEAGELGNEQFF.